This T cell receptor beta chain was observed in a study of vaccination effects on CD4 cells after COVID-19. As concerns this clone: Its antigen is currently unknown.

This CDR3 is built from 15 residues. The V end lost 5 bases, the J end lost 8 bases, and 18 bases lay between the germline ends. Germline CDR1 and CDR2: SEHNR and FQNEAQ (reference sequence). Upon completion of around ten days in culture, CD4+ T cells were isolated. Documented for the person is a PCR-confirmed SARS-CoV-2 infection occurring between March and December 2020. Two doses of either BNT162b2 or mRNA-1273 were given to each participant. Repertoires were generated with immunoSEQ multiplex PCR, while TCRdb's copy carries only in-frame clones and drops some. This table holds around 50,000 clones, nearly 75% found once.

The origin of this receptor is a human donor who had a prior SARS-CoV-2 infection. The chain recombines TRBV7-9 with TRBJ1-4, with D possibly TRBD1 on 6 matching bases. The sequencing used CD4+ T cells from PBMCs cultured without peptide, collected after COVID-19 vaccination. The DNA of the CDR3 is TGTGCCAGCAGCCCCAAGGGGGGCCAAGGGGAAAAACTGTTTTTT. Translation: CASSPKGGQGEKLFF.